This TCR beta chain is from a study of shared clonotypes between healthy human individuals. Deep-level running was used for the assay. Produced via immunoSEQ multiplex PCR; TCRdb's table is partial and in-frame only. Counted here are approximately 2.1 million clones, approximately 95% occurring once; the ten biggest clones make up about 0.39%. This CDR3 region has 15 residues. The V gene lost 0 bases and the J gene lost 4 bases, with 13 bases spanning the gap. Germline V gives CDR1 SGHRS, CDR2 YFSETQ. The chain joins TRBV5-1 to TRBJ2-5; the D gene could be TRBD1 or TRBD2 (6 bases each). The TCR sequence derives from a man aged 18 to 29 in good health. Some clones in this sample may be carry-over from other donors' samples. Input material: naive CD4+ T cells from PBMCs. As to subset: CD45RA+ positively selected. The CDR3 here is CASSLEGGIGETQYF. The CDR3 DNA sequence: TGCGCCAGCAGCTTGGAGGGGGGTATAGGAGAGACCCAGTACTTC.